Shown below are 20 T cell receptor beta chains from a single sample sequenced in a study of CD8 T cells in ankylosing spondylitis. TCRdb passed the 5' RACE reads through MiXCR, listing each CDR3 protein once. Of 150,000 to 200,000 distinct CDR3 sequences listed, 15% to 20% are singletons. Sequenced: blood, either unsorted or a sorted T cell fraction (not recorded which). The receptors were gathered from a male donor under 30 with ankylosing spondylitis or in good health (not recorded which).

This clonotype has at least ten counts. CDR3 bases: TGTGCCAGCAGCTCCGGATGGGCGAACACTGAAGCTTTCTTT. Translating it yields CASSSGWANTEAFF. The V call is TRBV5-5, the J call TRBJ1-1; unclear D gene. This CDR3 is 14 amino acids long. Trimming removed 3 bases from V and 1 base from J, with 10 bases in between. Germline loops: CDR1 SGHKS, CDR2 YYEKEE (reference sequence).

This clonotype was observed many times. The chain employs TRBV9 and TRBJ2-1; TRBD1 agrees at 7 bases. Germline CDR1 SGDLS, CDR2 YYNGEE. CDR3 size: 14 residues. Trimming removed 2 bases from V and 4 bases from J; junction bases left unmatched: 3. The CDR3 DNA reads as TGTGCCAGCAGCGTTCGGGACAGTTACAATGAGCAGTTCTTC. Amino acids: CASSVRDSYNEQFF. The whole variable domain, filled in from reference TRBV9 and TRBJ2-1, reads DSGVTQTPKHLITATGQRVTLRCSPRSGDLSVYWYQQSLDQGLQFLIQYYNGEERAKGNILERFSAQQFPDLHSELNLSSLELGDSALYFCASSVRDSYNEQFFGPGTRLTVL.

The rearrangement links TRBV27 to TRBJ1-2; D remains unclear. This CDR3 has 14 amino acids. V lost 5 bases, J lost 6 bases, and 16 bases lay in between. The germline gives CDR1 MNHEY, CDR2 SMNVEV (reference sequence). In DNA, the CDR3 is TGTGCCAGCAGTCCCGGAATAATCTTCAATGGCTACACCTTC. Its protein product is CASSPGIIFNGYTF.

This clonotype was recorded at least ten times. The chain carries TRBV24-1 and TRBJ2-2, with 12 nucleotides matching TRBD2. Germline CDR1 and CDR2: KGHDR and SFDVKD. Trimming at V came to 6 bases and at J to 8 bases, leaving 9 bases not matched to a gene. The CDR3 has 16 amino acids. The CDR3 spells CATSPPGLAGWGELFF. Here the CDR3 DNA reads TGTGCCACCAGTCCCCCGGGACTAGCGGGCTGGGGGGAGCTGTTTTTT.

This clonotype was seen a few times. The V and J genes are TRBV20-1 and TRBJ2-2; TRBD1 is a possible D gene (5 bases). V lost 1 base and J lost 1, with 13 bases in between. CDR1 and CDR2 (germline): DFQATT, SNEGSKA (reference sequence). The CDR3 extends over 16 amino acids. The CDR3 sequence: CSARGKTEVNTGELFF. CDR3 coding DNA: TGCAGTGCTAGAGGGAAGACAGAGGTGAACACCGGGGAGCTGTTTTTT.

This clonotype was counted ten times or more. The DNA for the CDR3 is TGCAGTGCTAGAGATCAGTGGACTAGTGGCAATGAGCAGTTCTTC. Translated, it gives CSARDQWTSGNEQFF. This chain joins TRBV20-1 and TRBJ2-1, with 7 bases matching TRBD2. The CDR3 is 15 amino acids. The trim removed 0 bases at V and 6 bases at J, leaving 8 bases unmatched. Germline lookup yields CDR1 DFQATT and CDR2 SNEGSKA (reference sequence).

This clonotype appeared many times. The rearrangement uses TRBV4-1 and TRBJ1-2; D is unclear. The ends were cut back, 1 base at V and 3 bases at J, with 6 bases in the middle. The germline gives CDR1 MGHRA, CDR2 YSYEKL. The CDR3 length is 13 residues. CDR3 DNA: TGCGCCAGCAGCCAAGTTTTGCACTATGGCTACACCTTC. Protein sequence: CASSQVLHYGYTF.

This rearrangement joins TRBV27 to TRBJ2-1; 10 bases are a match to TRBD2. This CDR3 spans 16 amino acids. Germline V gene lookup returns CDR1 MNHEY and CDR2 SMNVEV (reference sequence). Losses at the gene ends were 5 bases for V and 10 bases for J; bases not matched to a gene: 14. CDR3 DNA: TGTGCCAGCAGTCCGACCCGAGCGGGAGGGCCAGGCGAGCAGTTCTTC. Its protein product is CASSPTRAGGPGEQFF.

This clonotype showed up many times. The chain is built from TRBV3-1 and TRBJ1-2; 8 bases align to TRBD1. There are 16 residues in the CDR3. V shed 1 base, J shed 2 bases, and the junction held 6 bases outside the gene matches. Germline V gene lookup returns CDR1 LGHDT and CDR2 YNNKEL (reference sequence). For the CDR3, the DNA is TGTGCCAGCAGCCAAGGGAGCAGGGGGCGCAACTATGGCTACACCTTC. Protein sequence: CASSQGSRGRNYGYTF.

This clonotype has ten or more counts. The V gene is TRBV12-3 or TRBV12-4, the J gene TRBJ1-5; 9 nucleotides line up with TRBD1. The V gene end was trimmed by 8 bases and the J gene end by 7 bases; junction bases not matched to a gene: 9. There are 14 residues in the CDR3. The CDR3 spells CASQQGASEQPQHF. The CDR3 DNA reads as TGTGCCAGCCAACAGGGGGCGAGTGAACAGCCCCAGCATTTT.

The table lists this clonotype with many counts. This chain links TRBV2 with TRBJ1-2, with D hard to call. CDR3 size: 11 residues. Germline values: CDR1 SNHLY, CDR2 FYNNEI. The V and J ends lost 6 bases and 3 bases respectively, with 5 bases between them. DNA for the CDR3: TGTGCCAGCAGGCCTGACTATGGCTACACCTTC. Protein product: CASRPDYGYTF.

This clonotype was counted only a few times. The V gene is TRBV29-1, the J gene TRBJ2-7; D call uncertain. The germline CDR1 and CDR2 sequences are SQVTM and ANQGSEA. This CDR3 spans 13 amino acids. V was cut by 4 bases and J by 4 bases, with 14 bases left in between. The CDR3 DNA follows: TGCAGCGTTGTGGGTTCTAGTTTGTACGAGCAGTACTTC. This translates into CSVVGSSLYEQYF.

This clonotype was observed a single time. The chain combines TRBV29-1 with TRBJ1-1, with D perhaps matching TRBD1 (5 bases). V was shortened by 4 bases and J by 2 bases, with 11 bases between the two germline ends. Germline V gives CDR1 SQVTM, CDR2 ANQGSEA. There are 13 residues in the CDR3. The CDR3 loop reads CSVAGLHNTEAFF. The CDR3 DNA reads as TGCAGCGTTGCGGGGCTTCATAACACTGAAGCTTTCTTT.

The chain recombines TRBV4-3 with TRBJ1-5; no definite D call. The CDR3 is made up of 14 amino acids. CDR1 LGHNA and CDR2 YSLEER come from the germline V gene. Trimming shortened V by 0 bases and J by 2 bases, and 5 bases separated the two germline ends. CDR3 nucleotide sequence: TGCGCCAGCAGCCAAGACTACGGCAATCAGCCCCAGCATTTT. It is translated as CASSQDYGNQPQHF.

This clonotype appeared many times. This rearrangement joins TRBV18 to TRBJ1-4; weak D call: TRBD1 (6 bases). This CDR3 is 16 amino acids long. The germline gives CDR1 KGHSH, CDR2 LQKENI. V shed 0 bases and J shed 0 bases, with 8 bases lying between them. The CDR3 DNA follows: TGTGCCAGCTCACCACCAAACAGGGCAACTAATGAAAAACTGTTTTTT. It yields the protein CASSPPNRATNEKLFF.

This clonotype was detected many times. The rearrangement uses TRBV29-1 and TRBJ2-1; possible D gene TRBD1, 5 bases. Trimming removed 6 bases at V and 2 bases at J, with 14 bases between. Germline V lookup: CDR1 SQVTM, CDR2 ANQGSEA. CDR3 size: 14 residues. CDR3 DNA: TGCAGCGTCCTACCAAAGGGGACCTACAATGAGCAGTTCTTC. Translating it yields CSVLPKGTYNEQFF.

Many counts were recorded for this clonotype. V usage is TRBV12-3 or TRBV12-4 and J usage is TRBJ2-7; weak D call: TRBD2 (6 bases). The CDR3 extends over 14 amino acids. Trimming removed 5 bases at V and 0 bases at J, with 11 bases between. CDR3 in DNA: TGTGCCAGCAGTCCGTCGGGAGCCTCCTACGAGCAGTACGTC. This sequence encodes CASSPSGASYEQYV.

This clonotype has ten or more counts. The V gene is TRBV20-1, the J gene TRBJ2-1; D perhaps matches TRBD2 (6 bases). The CDR3 is 15 residues long. The germline gives CDR1 DFQATT, CDR2 SNEGSKA (reference sequence). The ends were cut back, 1 base at V and 0 bases at J, with 10 bases in the middle. The CDR3 loop reads CSARVLAPSYNEQFF. Here the CDR3 DNA reads TGCAGTGCTAGAGTCCTAGCGCCCTCCTACAATGAGCAGTTCTTC.

This clonotype appeared a single time. J is TRBJ2-5 and V is TRBV12-3 or TRBV12-4; D remains unclear. The CDR3 consists of 14 residues. Trimming removed 3 bases from V and 4 bases from J, with 12 bases in between. This CDR3 reads CASSFSNNPETQYF. In DNA form, the CDR3 reads TGTGCCAGCAGTTTTTCGAACAATCCAGAGACCCAGTACTTC.

This clonotype was detected only a few times. The chain employs TRBV29-1 and TRBJ2-3; tentative D call: TRBD1 (6 bases). The CDR3 totals 13 residues. In germline, CDR1 is SQVTM, CDR2 ANQGSEA. Trimming took 3 bases from V and 2 from J, leaving 9 bases between them. DNA for the CDR3: TGCAGCGTTGACGGGACAAACACAGATACGCAGTATTTT. Translated, it gives CSVDGTNTDTQYF.